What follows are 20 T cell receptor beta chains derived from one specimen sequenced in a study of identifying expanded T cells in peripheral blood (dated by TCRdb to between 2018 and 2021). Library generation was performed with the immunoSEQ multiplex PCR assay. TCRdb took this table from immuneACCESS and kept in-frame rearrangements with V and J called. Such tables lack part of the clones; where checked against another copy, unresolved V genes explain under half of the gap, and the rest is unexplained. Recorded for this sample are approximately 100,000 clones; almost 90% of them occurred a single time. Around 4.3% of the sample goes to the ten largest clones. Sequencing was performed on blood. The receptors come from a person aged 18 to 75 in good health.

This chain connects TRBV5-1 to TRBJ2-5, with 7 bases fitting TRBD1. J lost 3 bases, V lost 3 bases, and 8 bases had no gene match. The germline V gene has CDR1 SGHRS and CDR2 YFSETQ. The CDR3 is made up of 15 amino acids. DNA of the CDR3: TGCGCCAGCAGCTCAGAGACAGGGTTTAAAGAGACCCAGTACTTC. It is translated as CASSSETGFKETQYF.

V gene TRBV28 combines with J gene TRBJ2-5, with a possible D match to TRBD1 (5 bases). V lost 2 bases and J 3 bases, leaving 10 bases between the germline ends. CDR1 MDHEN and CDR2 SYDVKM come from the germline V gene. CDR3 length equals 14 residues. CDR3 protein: CASSLPAREETQYF. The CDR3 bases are TGTGCCAGCAGTTTACCGGCCAGGGAAGAGACCCAGTACTTC.

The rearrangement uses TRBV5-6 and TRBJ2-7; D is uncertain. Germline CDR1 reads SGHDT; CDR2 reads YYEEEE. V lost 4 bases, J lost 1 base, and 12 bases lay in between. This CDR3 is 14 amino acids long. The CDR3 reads CASSRLALSYEQYF. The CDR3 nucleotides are TGTGCCAGCAGCCGACTGGCATTGTCCTACGAGCAGTACTTC.

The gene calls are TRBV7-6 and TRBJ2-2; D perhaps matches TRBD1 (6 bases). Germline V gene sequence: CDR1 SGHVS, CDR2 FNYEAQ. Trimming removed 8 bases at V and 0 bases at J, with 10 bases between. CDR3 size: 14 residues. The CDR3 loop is CASGTGSNTGELFF. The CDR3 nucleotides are TGTGCCAGCGGTACAGGGTCGAACACCGGGGAGCTGTTTTTT.

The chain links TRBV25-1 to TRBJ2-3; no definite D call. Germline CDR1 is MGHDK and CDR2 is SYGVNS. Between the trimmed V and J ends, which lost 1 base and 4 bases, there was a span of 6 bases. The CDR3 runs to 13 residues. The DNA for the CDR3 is TGTGCCAGCAGTGAATCGGCTTCAGATACGCAGTATTTT. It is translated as CASSESASDTQYF.

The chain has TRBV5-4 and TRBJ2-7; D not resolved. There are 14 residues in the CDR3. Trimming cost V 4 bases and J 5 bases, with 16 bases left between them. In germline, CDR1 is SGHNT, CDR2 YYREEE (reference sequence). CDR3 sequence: CASSPIQFGNEQYF. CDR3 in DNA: TGTGCCAGCAGCCCTATTCAGTTTGGAAACGAGCAGTACTTC.

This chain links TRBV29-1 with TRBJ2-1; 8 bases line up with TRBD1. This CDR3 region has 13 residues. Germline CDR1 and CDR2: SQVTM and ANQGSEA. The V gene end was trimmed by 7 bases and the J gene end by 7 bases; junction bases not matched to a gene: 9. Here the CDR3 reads CSAVDRVVNEQFF. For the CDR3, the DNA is TGCAGCGCAGTGGACAGGGTGGTGAATGAGCAGTTCTTC.

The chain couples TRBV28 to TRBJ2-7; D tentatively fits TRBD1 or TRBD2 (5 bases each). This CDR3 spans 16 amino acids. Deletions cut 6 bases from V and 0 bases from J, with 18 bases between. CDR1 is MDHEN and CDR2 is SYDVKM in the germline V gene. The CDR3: CASRRLGTLSSYEQYF. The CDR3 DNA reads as TGTGCCAGCAGGAGGCTCGGGACCCTCAGCTCCTACGAGCAGTACTTC.

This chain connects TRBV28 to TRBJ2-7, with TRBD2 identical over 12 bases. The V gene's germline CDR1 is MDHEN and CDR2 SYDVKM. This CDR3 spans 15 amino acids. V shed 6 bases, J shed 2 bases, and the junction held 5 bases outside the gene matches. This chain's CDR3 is CASSNLAGGTYEQYF. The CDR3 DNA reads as TGTGCCAGCAGCAATCTAGCGGGGGGGACCTACGAGCAGTACTTC.

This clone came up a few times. The CDR3 here is CASRAYAQPPTEAFF. The CDR3 nucleotides read TGTGCCAGCAGAGCGTACGCGCAGCCGCCCACTGAAGCTTTCTTT. The J gene is TRBJ1-1, the V gene TRBV5-8, with D hard to call. The CDR3 totals 15 residues. Trimming left V 5 bases short and J 4 bases short, with 18 bases between. Germline CDR1 is SGHTS and CDR2 is YDEGEE.

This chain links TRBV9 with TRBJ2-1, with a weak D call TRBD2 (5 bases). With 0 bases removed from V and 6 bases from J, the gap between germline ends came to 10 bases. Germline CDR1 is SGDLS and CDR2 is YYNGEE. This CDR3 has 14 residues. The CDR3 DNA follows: TGTGCCAGCAGCGTAGGTGGACTCACCAATGAGCAGTTCTTC. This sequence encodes CASSVGGLTNEQFF.

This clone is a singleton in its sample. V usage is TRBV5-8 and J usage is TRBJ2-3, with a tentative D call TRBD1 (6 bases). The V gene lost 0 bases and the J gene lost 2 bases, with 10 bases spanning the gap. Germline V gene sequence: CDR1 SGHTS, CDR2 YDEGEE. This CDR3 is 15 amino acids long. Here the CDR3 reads CASSLVDRPTDTQYF. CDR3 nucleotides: TGTGCCAGCAGCTTGGTGGACAGACCCACAGATACGCAGTATTTT.

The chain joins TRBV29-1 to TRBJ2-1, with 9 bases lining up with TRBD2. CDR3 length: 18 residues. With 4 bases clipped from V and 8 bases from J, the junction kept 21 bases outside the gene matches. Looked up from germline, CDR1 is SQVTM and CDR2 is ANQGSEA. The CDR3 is CSVASGGGASYLADEQFF. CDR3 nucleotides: TGCAGCGTTGCCTCTGGCGGGGGGGCGTCGTACTTAGCCGATGAGCAGTTCTTC.

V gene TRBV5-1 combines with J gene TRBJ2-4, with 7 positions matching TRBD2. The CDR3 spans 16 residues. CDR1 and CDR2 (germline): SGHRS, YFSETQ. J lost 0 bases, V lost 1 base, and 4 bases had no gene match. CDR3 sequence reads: CASSLSSGLAKNIQYF. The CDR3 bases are TGCGCCAGCAGCTTGTCTAGCGGATTAGCCAAAAACATTCAGTACTTC. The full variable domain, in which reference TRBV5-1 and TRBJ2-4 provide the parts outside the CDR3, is KAGVTQTPRYLIKTRGQQVTLSCSPISGHRSVSWYQQTPGQGLQFLFEYFSETQRNKGNFPGRFSGRQFSNSRSEMNVSTLELGDSALYLCASSLSSGLAKNIQYFGAGTRLSVL.

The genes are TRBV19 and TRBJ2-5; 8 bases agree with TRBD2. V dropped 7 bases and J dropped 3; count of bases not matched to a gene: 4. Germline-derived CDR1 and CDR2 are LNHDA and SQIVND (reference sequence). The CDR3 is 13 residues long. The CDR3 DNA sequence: TGTGCCAGTAAACCGGGACTAGAAGAGACCCAGTACTTC. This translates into CASKPGLEETQYF.

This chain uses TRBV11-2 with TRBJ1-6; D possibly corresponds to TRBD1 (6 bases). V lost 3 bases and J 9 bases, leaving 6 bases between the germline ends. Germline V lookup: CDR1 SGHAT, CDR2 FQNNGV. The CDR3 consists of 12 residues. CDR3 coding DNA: TGTGCCAGCAGCTTGGGGGCTTCACCCCTCCACTTT. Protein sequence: CASSLGASPLHF.

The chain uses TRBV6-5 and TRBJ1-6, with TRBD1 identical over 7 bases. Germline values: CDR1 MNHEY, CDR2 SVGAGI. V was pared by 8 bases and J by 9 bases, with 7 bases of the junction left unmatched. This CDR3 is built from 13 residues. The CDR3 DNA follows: TGTGCCAGCTACAGGGGTACCAGTTCACCCCTCCACTTT. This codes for CASYRGTSSPLHF.

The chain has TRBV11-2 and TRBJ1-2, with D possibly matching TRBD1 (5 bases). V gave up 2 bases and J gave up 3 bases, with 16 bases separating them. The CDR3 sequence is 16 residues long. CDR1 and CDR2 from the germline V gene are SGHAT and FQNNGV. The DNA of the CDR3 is TGTGCCAGCAGCTTATACATCGGGACCGGAGACTATGGCTACACCTTC. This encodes CASSLYIGTGDYGYTF.

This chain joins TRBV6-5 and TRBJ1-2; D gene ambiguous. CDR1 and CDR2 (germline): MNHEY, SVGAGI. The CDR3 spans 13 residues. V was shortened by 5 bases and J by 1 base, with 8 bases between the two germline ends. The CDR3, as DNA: TGTGCCAGCAGTGAACGGGTTAACTATGGCTACACCTTC. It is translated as CASSERVNYGYTF.

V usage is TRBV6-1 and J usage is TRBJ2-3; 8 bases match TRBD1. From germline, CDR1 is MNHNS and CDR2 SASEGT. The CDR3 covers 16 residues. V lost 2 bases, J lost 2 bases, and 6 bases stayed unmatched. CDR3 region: CASSEFMGQDTDTQYF. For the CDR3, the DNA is TGTGCCAGCAGTGAATTTATGGGACAGGACACAGATACGCAGTATTTT.